This T cell receptor beta chain was found in a study of cytomegalovirus exposure and HLA in healthy donors. Assay used: immunoSEQ multiplex PCR; TCRdb lists only in-frame clones, some missing. The sample carries about 160,000 clones, around 89% recorded once. Sequences were obtained from PBMCs. This receptor was identified in a man aged 18 to 29 in good health and CMV-seronegative.

CDR3 nucleotides: TGTGCCAGCAGTTTAATCCCGTTCGGCAGGGGACACGAGCAGTACTTC. It codes for CASSLIPFGRGHEQYF. The V gene is TRBV27, the J gene TRBJ2-7, with D tentatively TRBD1 (6 bases). Looked up from germline, CDR1 is MNHEY and CDR2 is SMNVEV (reference sequence). CDR3 length: 16 amino acids. V lost 2 bases to trimming and J lost 5 bases, with 19 bases between them.